The 23 T cell receptor beta chains presented below share a single source sample, sequenced in a study of graft-versus-host responses after intestinal transplantation. This table comes from immunoSEQ multiplex PCR, and its TCRdb copy is limited to in-frame clones, with some not included. The sample consists of 40,000 to 55,000 clones, around 85% of them appearing once. These receptors' targets are unknown. The starting material was unstimulated CD4+ T cells sorted from spleen or lymph node cells, obtained before transplant. The receptor source for this set is a human donor who was the organ donor for an intestinal transplant.

This chain links TRBV4-2 with TRBJ1-2; a possible D gene is TRBD1 (6 bases). The CDR3 is made up of 14 amino acids. With 3 bases removed from V and 6 bases from J, the gap between germline ends came to 14 bases. Germline V gives CDR1 LGHNA, CDR2 YNFKEQ. CDR3 sequence (DNA): TGTGCCAGCAGCCACCCCGCCCAGGGGAATGGCTACACCTTC. This encodes CASSHPAQGNGYTF.

This clone was seen more than once but under ten times. The chain is built from TRBV7-2 and TRBJ2-5, with 13 bases identical to TRBD2. CDR1 and CDR2 (germline): SGHTA, FQGNSA. The ends lost 8 bases at V and 4 bases at J; junction bases unmatched: 7. The length of the CDR3 is 15 residues. The CDR3 loop is CASGLTSGGGETQYF. The CDR3 coding sequence is TGTGCCAGCGGCCTTACTAGCGGGGGGGGAGAGACCCAGTACTTC.

In DNA, the CDR3 is TGTGCCAGCAGCCAATTGGGGACAGGCAATTCACCCCTCCACTTT. Protein sequence: CASSQLGTGNSPLHF. This sequence joins TRBV16 and TRBJ1-6, with 8 bases that match TRBD1. The junction had 3 bases not matched to a gene; V was cut back by 1 base and J by 7 bases. Looked up from germline, CDR1 is KGHSY and CDR2 is FQNENV. The CDR3 has 15 amino acids.

The rearrangement uses TRBV2 and TRBJ2-1; the D is unclear. The V and J ends lost 1 base and 7 bases respectively, with 8 bases between them. The germline V gene has CDR1 SNHLY and CDR2 FYNNEI. The length of the CDR3 is 13 residues. CDR3 in DNA: TGTGCCAGCAGTGAAGGGCCCGTAAATGAGCAGTTCTTC. This sequence encodes CASSEGPVNEQFF.

This clone was observed once. The genes are TRBV5-1 and TRBJ2-1, with 10 positions matching TRBD2. V was clipped by 3 bases and J by 7 bases; unmatched bases: 13. Germline lookup yields CDR1 SGHRS and CDR2 YFSETQ. This CDR3 region has 17 residues. CDR3 loop: CASSSSSGGGSWNEQFF. The CDR3 DNA reads TGCGCCAGCAGCTCCTCTAGCGGGGGTGGATCTTGGAATGAGCAGTTCTTC.

The V and J genes are TRBV7-9 and TRBJ2-3; 8 nucleotides agree with TRBD2. The V gene end was trimmed by 4 bases and the J gene end by 3 bases; junction bases not matched to a gene: 12. The CDR3 runs 17 residues. The germline gives CDR1 SEHNR, CDR2 FQNEAQ (reference sequence). This chain's CDR3 is CASSSTGPGGMTDTQYF. The CDR3 DNA reads TGTGCCAGCAGCTCGACGGGGCCGGGAGGGATGACAGATACGCAGTATTTT.

CDR3 loop: CSAAQGGWSYF. The CDR3 region has the DNA TGCAGTGCTGCCCAGGGCGGGTGGTCGTATTTT. The rearrangement uses TRBV20-1 and TRBJ2-3; tentatively, D is TRBD1 or TRBD2 (5 bases each). CDR1 is DFQATT and CDR2 is SNEGSKA in the germline V gene (reference sequence). This CDR3 contains 11 residues. V lost 5 bases to trimming and J lost 14 bases, with 17 bases between them.

The chain is built from TRBV9 and TRBJ2-3; 9 bases are a match to TRBD2. Germline V gene lookup returns CDR1 SGDLS and CDR2 YYNGEE. V trimming: 0 bases; J trimming: 6 bases; junction bases outside the gene matches: 8. The CDR3 sequence is 16 residues long. As DNA, the CDR3 is TGTGCCAGCAGCGTAGGGGATAGCGGGAGTACCGATACGCAGTATTTT. It is translated as CASSVGDSGSTDTQYF.

The chain recombines TRBV7-6 with TRBJ1-1, with a tentative D call TRBD1 (6 bases). Germline CDR1 and CDR2: SGHVS and FNYEAQ. The CDR3 contains 15 residues. Trimming removed 1 base from V and 4 bases from J, with 13 bases in between. The CDR3 DNA reads TGTGCCAGCAGCTTAGATGTTGGAGGGGGCACTGAAGCTTTCTTT. Protein: CASSLDVGGGTEAFF. The entire variable domain, with the rest obtained from reference TRBV7-6 and TRBJ1-1, is as follows: GAGVSQSPRYKVTKRGQDVALRCDPISGHVSLYWYRQALGQGPEFLTYFNYEAQQDKSGLPNDRFSAERPEGSISTLTIQRTEQRDSAMYRCASSLDVGGGTEAFFGQGTRLTVV.

This sequence joins TRBV20-1 and TRBJ2-3; the D is unclear. The CDR3 sequence is 11 residues long. From germline, CDR1 is DFQATT and CDR2 SNEGSKA (reference sequence). Trimming stripped 4 bases from V and 5 bases from J, with 7 bases between. The CDR3 is CSATEQDTQYF. The CDR3 DNA reads TGCAGTGCTACAGAACAAGATACGCAGTATTTT.

This chain links TRBV27 with TRBJ1-5; no definite D call. This CDR3 has 13 amino acids. V was cut by 6 bases and J by 4 bases, with 10 bases left in between. The V gene's germline CDR1 is MNHEY and CDR2 SMNVEV (reference sequence). The DNA for the CDR3 is TGTGCCAGCAGACGACACAGTAATCAGCCCCAGCATTTT. Its protein is CASRRHSNQPQHF.

Notes on this clone: Different DNA sequences within this sample yield the same CDR3. The chain carries TRBV11-2 and TRBJ2-3, with D perhaps matching TRBD1 or TRBD2 (6 bases each). Per the germline V gene, CDR1 is SGHAT and CDR2 is FQNNGV. The CDR3 has 15 residues. V shed 6 bases and J shed 4 bases, with 17 bases lying between them. The CDR3 DNA sequence: TGTGCCAGCAGATCTCGGGGGCAGCCTGCAGATACGCAGTATTTT. It encodes CASRSRGQPADTQYF.

The chain carries TRBV5-3 and TRBJ1-1; TRBD1 might be the D (6 bases). TRBV5-3 is an open reading frame whose function is uncertain. The CDR3 contains 14 residues. V lost 5 bases and J 3 bases, leaving 14 bases between the germline ends. The CDR3 is CARRAGESDTEAFF. DNA of the CDR3: TGTGCCAGAAGGGCAGGGGAGTCAGACACTGAAGCTTTCTTT.

On this clone itself: Other DNA sequences in this specimen translate into the identical CDR3. This chain connects TRBV6-6 to TRBJ1-2; unclear D gene. Trimming left V 2 bases short and J 2 bases short, with 6 bases between. The CDR3 extends over 13 amino acids. CDR1 and CDR2 (germline): MNHNY, SVGAGI (reference sequence). The CDR3: CASSYEGNYGYTF. The CDR3 nucleotides are TGTGCCAGCAGTTACGAGGGAAACTATGGCTACACCTTC.

This clone was recorded a few times. The chain employs TRBV12-5 and TRBJ1-3; D not certain. Germline V gene sequence: CDR1 LGHNT, CDR2 FRNRAP. Trimming removed 2 bases from V and 3 bases from J, with 2 bases in between. CDR3 size: 12 residues. CDR3 in DNA: TGTGCTAGTGGTTTGTATGGAAACACCATATATTTT. Encoded protein: CASGLYGNTIYF.

The rearrangement links TRBV28 to TRBJ1-1; D possibly corresponds to TRBD1 (5 bases). Germline CDR1 reads MDHEN; CDR2 reads SYDVKM. The CDR3 is 10 residues long. Deletions cut 11 bases from V and 4 bases from J, with 8 bases between. CDR3 DNA sequence: TGTGCCTCAACAGGCACTGAAGCTTTCTTT. Its translation is CASTGTEAFF.

The rearrangement joins TRBV4-1 to TRBJ2-1; D not resolved. Germline-derived CDR1 and CDR2 are MGHRA and YSYEKL. V was trimmed by 1 base and J by 0 bases, leaving 16 bases between them. The CDR3 contains 18 residues. CDR3 nucleotides: TGCGCCAGCAGCCAAGTTCCAGACGCCCGTCTCTCCTACAATGAGCAGTTCTTC. Its protein product is CASSQVPDARLSYNEQFF.

CDR3 loop: CASSQEVAYNEQFF. CDR3 coding DNA: TGCGCCAGCAGCCAAGAGGTGGCTTACAATGAGCAGTTCTTC. This chain uses TRBV4-3 with TRBJ2-1; no firm D call. CDR1 LGHNA and CDR2 YSLEER come from the germline V gene. Between the trimmed V and J ends, which lost 0 bases and 4 bases, there was a span of 7 bases. This CDR3 is 14 amino acids long.

This chain connects TRBV6-1 to TRBJ2-1; D might be TRBD1 or TRBD2, each matching 6 bases. Trimming stripped 2 bases from V and 4 bases from J, with 15 bases between. The length of the CDR3 is 16 residues. Germline assignment: CDR1 MNHNS and CDR2 SASEGT. CDR3 in DNA: TGTGCCAGCAGTGAATTGACTAGGGGGGCTTACAATGAGCAGTTCTTC. Its protein is CASSELTRGAYNEQFF.

The chain uses TRBV2 and TRBJ2-5; 12 positions agree with TRBD2. The CDR3 runs to 14 residues. Trimming removed 4 bases from V and 4 bases from J; junction bases left unmatched: 1. CDR1 SNHLY and CDR2 FYNNEI come from the germline V gene. Here the CDR3 DNA reads TGTGCCAGCAGTGCGACTAGCGGGAGAGAGACCCAGTACTTC. It encodes CASSATSGRETQYF.

The rearrangement joins TRBV5-1 to TRBJ2-7; D is tentatively TRBD1 or TRBD2 (5 bases each). The CDR3 loop spans 15 amino acids. Germline assignment: CDR1 SGHRS and CDR2 YFSETQ. The V gene lost 4 bases and the J gene lost 1 base, with 15 bases spanning the gap. The CDR3 DNA is TGCGCCAGCAGCCCCGGGGCAGGCCGATCCTACGAGCAGTACTTC. It is translated as CASSPGAGRSYEQYF.

J is TRBJ1-2 and V is TRBV5-5, with D possibly being TRBD1 (6 bases). The CDR3 loop spans 15 amino acids. Trimming took 0 bases from V and 3 from J, leaving 12 bases between them. Germline CDR1 and CDR2: SGHKS and YYEKEE (reference sequence). CDR3 loop: CASSLETGRDYGYTF. For the CDR3, the DNA is TGTGCCAGCAGCTTGGAAACAGGGAGGGACTATGGCTACACCTTC.

This clone was recorded a few times. The chain employs TRBV5-6 and TRBJ2-5; 8 positions match TRBD2. Germline V CDR1 and CDR2: SGHDT, YYEEEE. J lost 4 bases, V lost 0 bases, and 5 bases had no gene match. This CDR3 is 15 amino acids long. The CDR3 protein is CASSLVGGGRETQYF. CDR3 coding DNA: TGTGCCAGCAGCTTGGTTGGCGGGGGGCGAGAGACCCAGTACTTC.